The source of this TCR beta chain is a study of blood T cell repertoires in COVID-19. Study background: Researchers got acute and convalescent COVID-19 samples from the United States, Italy and Spain. Nucleic acid was either cDNA or gDNA, and it came from T cells, B-cell-depleted T cells, or PBMCs.

Authors' processing steps: Nucleated cell number was recorded as an estimate derived from reference gene primer amplification. Using immunoSEQ multiplex PCR, the repertoire was profiled, and TCRdb retains in-frame clones only, with some absent. Clone size and the V and J calls come from that table; the DNA yielded D and trimming. Here the sample spans more than 150,000 clones, less than 90% being singletons. Germline loops: CDR1 SEHNR, CDR2 FQNEAQ (reference sequence). Trimming at V came to 5 bases and at J to 8 bases, leaving 8 bases not matched to a gene. The CDR3 is made up of 14 amino acids. The chain recombines TRBV7-9 with TRBJ2-1; 8 bases agree with TRBD2. This TCR was sampled from a woman in her 40s with acute or convalescent COVID-19. Sequencing used peripheral blood. For the CDR3, the DNA is TGTGCCAGCAGCCCGGGGGGGGGCTTGGATGAGCAGTTCTTC. Protein sequence: CASSPGGGLDEQFF.